This T cell receptor (beta chain) was observed in a study of cytomegalovirus exposure and HLA in healthy donors. PCR was performed using 60 Vbeta and 13 Jbeta primers. Produced via immunoSEQ multiplex PCR; TCRdb's table is partial and in-frame only. The specimen's table records around 140,000 clones. Trimming removed 0 bases at V and 4 bases at J, with 11 bases between. Germline values: CDR1 SGDLS, CDR2 YYNGEE. This CDR3 has 16 residues. V is TRBV9 and J is TRBJ2-6, with D hard to call. Input material: PBMCs. This TCR was sampled from a male donor in good health and CMV-seronegative. The CDR3 sequence: CASSVARNRGANVLTF. The CDR3 nucleotides are TGTGCCAGCAGCGTAGCTAGGAACCGAGGGGCCAACGTCCTGACTTTC.